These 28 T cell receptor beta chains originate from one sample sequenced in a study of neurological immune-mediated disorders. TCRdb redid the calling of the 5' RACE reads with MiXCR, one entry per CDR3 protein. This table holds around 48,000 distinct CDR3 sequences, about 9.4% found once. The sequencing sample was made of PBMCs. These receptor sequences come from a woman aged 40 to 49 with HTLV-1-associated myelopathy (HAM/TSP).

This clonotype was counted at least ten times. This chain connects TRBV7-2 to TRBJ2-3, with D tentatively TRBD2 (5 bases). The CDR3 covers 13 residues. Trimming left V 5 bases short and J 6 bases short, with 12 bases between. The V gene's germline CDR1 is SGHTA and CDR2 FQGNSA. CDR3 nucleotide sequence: TGTGCCAGCAGCCCCCGTACGGGGGATACGCAGTATTTT. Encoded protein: CASSPRTGDTQYF.

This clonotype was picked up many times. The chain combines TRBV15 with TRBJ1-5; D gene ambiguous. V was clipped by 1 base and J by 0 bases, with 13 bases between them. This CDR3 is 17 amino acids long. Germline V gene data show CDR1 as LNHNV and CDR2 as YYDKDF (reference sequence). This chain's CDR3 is CATSRVSRDYSNQPQHF. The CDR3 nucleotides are TGTGCCACCAGCAGAGTATCCAGAGATTATAGCAATCAGCCCCAGCATTTT.

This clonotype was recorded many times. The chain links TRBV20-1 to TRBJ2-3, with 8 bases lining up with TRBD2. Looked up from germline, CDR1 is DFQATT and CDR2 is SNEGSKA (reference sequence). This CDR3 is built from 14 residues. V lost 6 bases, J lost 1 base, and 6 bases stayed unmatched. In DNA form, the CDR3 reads TGCAGTGCCAGCCCGGGACTAGGCACAGATACGCAGTATTTT. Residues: CSASPGLGTDTQYF.

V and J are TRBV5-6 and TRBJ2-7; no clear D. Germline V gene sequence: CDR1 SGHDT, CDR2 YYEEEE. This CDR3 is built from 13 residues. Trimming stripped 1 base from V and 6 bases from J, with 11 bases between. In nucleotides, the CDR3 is TGTGCCAGCAGCTTGATCCGGGTCGGCGAGCAGTACTTC. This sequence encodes CASSLIRVGEQYF.

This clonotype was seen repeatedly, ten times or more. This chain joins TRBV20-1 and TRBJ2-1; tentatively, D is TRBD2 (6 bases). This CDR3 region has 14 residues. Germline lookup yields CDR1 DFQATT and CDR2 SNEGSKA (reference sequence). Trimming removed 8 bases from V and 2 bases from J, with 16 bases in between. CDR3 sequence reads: CSKAPGLAYNEQFF. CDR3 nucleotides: TGCAGTAAAGCACCGGGACTTGCCTACAATGAGCAGTTCTTC.

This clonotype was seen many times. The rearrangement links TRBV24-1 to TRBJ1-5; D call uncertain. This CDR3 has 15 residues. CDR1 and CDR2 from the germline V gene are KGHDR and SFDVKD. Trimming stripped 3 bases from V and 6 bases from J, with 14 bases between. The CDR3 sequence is CATSDPHSPGQPQHF. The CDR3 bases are TGTGCCACCAGTGATCCCCATAGCCCCGGTCAGCCCCAGCATTTT.

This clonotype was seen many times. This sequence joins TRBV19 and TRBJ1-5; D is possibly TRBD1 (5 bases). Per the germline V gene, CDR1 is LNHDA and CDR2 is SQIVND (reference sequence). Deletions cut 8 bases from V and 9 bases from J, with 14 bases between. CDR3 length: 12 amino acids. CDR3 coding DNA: TGTGCCAGTTTGGGGGGAACGTGGCCCCAGCATTTT. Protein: CASLGGTWPQHF.

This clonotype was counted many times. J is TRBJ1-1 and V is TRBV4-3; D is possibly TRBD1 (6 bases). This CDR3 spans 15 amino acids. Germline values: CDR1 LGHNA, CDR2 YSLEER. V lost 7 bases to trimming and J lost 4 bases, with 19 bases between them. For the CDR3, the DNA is TGCGCCAGCACCCCGACGTCGTACAGGGTCACTGAAGCTTTCTTT. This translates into CASTPTSYRVTEAFF.

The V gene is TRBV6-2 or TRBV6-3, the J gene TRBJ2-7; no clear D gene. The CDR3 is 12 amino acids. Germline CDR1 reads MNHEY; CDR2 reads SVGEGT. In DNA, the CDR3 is TGTGTCACCCGTGCTGACGTCTACGAGCAGTACTTC. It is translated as CVTRADVYEQYF.

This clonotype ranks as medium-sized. In DNA form, the CDR3 reads TGCGCCAGCAGTGAAAAGTCCGGACAGAAGGACATTCAGTACTTC. Its translation: CASSEKSGQKDIQYF. This chain links TRBV10-1 with TRBJ2-4; maybe TRBD1 (6 bases). The CDR3 extends over 15 amino acids. V lost 3 bases to trimming and J lost 8 bases, with 17 bases between them. CDR1 and CDR2 (germline): WNHNN, SYGVQD (reference sequence).

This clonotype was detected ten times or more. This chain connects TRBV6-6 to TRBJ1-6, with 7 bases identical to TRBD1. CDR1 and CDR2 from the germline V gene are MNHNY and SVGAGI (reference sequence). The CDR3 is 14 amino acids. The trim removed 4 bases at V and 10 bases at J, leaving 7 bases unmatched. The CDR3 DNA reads TGTGCCAGCAGTTCAGGGGGTGGCGAGTCACCCCTCCACTTT. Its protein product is CASSSGGGESPLHF.

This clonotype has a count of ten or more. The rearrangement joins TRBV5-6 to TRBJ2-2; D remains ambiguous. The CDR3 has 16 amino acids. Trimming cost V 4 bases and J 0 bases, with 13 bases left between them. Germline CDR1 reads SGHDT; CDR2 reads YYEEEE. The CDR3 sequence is CASSAHFAANTGELFF. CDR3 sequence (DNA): TGTGCCAGCAGCGCTCACTTCGCCGCGAACACCGGGGAGCTGTTTTTT.

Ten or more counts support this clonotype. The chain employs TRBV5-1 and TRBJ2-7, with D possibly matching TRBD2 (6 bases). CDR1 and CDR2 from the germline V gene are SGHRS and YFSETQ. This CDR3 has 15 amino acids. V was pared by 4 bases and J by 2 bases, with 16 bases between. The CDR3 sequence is CASSPDGTGAYEQYF. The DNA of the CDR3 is TGCGCCAGCAGCCCGGACGGGACGGGGGCCTACGAGCAGTACTTC.

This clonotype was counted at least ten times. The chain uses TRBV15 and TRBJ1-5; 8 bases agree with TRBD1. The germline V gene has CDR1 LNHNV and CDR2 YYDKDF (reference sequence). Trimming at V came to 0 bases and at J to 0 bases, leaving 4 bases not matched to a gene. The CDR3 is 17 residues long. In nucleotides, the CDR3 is TGTGCCACCAGCAGAGAATTTGGACAGGGTAGCAATCAGCCCCAGCATTTT. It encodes CATSREFGQGSNQPQHF.

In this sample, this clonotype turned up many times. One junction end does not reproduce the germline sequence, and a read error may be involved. CDR3 DNA: TGTGCCAGCCGTTTGGGACAGTGGAACACTGAAGCTTTCTTT. It is translated as CASRLGQWNTEAFF. V gene TRBV12-3 or TRBV12-4 combines with J gene TRBJ1-1; TRBD1 matches at 7 bases. This CDR3 is built from 14 residues.

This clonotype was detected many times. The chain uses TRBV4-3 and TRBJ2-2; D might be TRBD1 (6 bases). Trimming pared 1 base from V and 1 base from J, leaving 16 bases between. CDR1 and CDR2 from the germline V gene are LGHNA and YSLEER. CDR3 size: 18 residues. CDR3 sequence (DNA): TGCGCCAGCAGCCAAGGGGTAGTGGGCAGGGGGAACACCGGGGAGCTGTTTTTT. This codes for CASSQGVVGRGNTGELFF.

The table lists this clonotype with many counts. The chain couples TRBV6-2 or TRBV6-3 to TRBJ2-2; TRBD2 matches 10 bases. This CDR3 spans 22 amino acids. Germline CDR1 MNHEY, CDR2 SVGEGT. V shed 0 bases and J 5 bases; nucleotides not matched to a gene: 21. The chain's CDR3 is CASSYSILSSGGASFWTGELFF. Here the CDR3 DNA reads TGTGCCAGCAGTTACTCGATACTTTCCAGCGGGGGGGCATCTTTCTGGACCGGGGAGCTGTTTTTT.

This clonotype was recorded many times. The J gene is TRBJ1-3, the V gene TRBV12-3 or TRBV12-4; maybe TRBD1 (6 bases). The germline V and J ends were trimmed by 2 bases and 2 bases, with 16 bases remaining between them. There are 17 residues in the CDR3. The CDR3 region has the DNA TGTGCCAGCAGTTTATGGACAGCTGGAATAACTGGAAACACCATATATTTT. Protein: CASSLWTAGITGNTIYF.

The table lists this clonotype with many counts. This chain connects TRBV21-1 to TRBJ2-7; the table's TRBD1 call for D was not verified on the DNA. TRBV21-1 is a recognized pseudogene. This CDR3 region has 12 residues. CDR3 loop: CASSKQGYEQYF. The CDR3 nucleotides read TGTGCCAGCAGCAAACAGGGTTACGAGCAGTACTTC.

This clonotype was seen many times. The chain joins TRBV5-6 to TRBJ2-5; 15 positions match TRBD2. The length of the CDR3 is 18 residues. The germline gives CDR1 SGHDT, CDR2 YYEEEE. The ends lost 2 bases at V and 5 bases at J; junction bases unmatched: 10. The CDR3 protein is CASSFFWTSGGAVETQYF. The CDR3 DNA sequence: TGTGCCAGCAGCTTTTTTTGGACTAGCGGGGGGGCCGTTGAGACCCAGTACTTC. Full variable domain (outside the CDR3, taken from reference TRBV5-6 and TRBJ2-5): DAGVTQSPTHLIKTRGQQVTLRCSPKSGHDTVSWYQQALGQGPQFIFQYYEEEERQRGNFPDRFSGHQFPNYSSELNVNALLLGDSALYLCASSFFWTSGGAVETQYFGPGTRLLVL.

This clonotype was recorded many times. CDR3 sequence: CASSGSGANVLTF. In DNA, the CDR3 is TGTGCCAGCAGTGGCTCTGGGGCCAACGTCCTGACTTTC. This chain links TRBV6-2 or TRBV6-3 with TRBJ2-6; D gene unclear. The V gene's germline CDR1 is MNHEY and CDR2 SVGEGT. The CDR3 is 13 amino acids. V lost 5 bases, J lost 0 bases, and 2 bases lay in between.

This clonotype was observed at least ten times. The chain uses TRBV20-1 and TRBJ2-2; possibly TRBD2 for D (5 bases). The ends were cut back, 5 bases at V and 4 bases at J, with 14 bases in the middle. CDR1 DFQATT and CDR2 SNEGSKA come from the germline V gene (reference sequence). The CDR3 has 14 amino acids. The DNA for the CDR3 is TGCAGTGCTCCAGATTCGGCGGGCACCGGGGAGCTGTTTTTT. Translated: CSAPDSAGTGELFF.

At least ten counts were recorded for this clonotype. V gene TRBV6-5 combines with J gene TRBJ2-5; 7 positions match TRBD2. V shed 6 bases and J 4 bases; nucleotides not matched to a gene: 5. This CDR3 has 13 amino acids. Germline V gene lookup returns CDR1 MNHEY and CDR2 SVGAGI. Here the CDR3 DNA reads TGTGCCAGCAGCCGGTGGGGGGGAGAGACCCAGTACTTC. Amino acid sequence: CASSRWGGETQYF.

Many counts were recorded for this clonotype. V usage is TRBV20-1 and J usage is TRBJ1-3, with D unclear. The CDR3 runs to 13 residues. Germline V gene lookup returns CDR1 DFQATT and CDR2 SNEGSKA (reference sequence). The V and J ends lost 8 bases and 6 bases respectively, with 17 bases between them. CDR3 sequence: CSTLWGGENTIYF. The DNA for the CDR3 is TGCAGTACCCTTTGGGGTGGGGAAAACACCATATATTTT.

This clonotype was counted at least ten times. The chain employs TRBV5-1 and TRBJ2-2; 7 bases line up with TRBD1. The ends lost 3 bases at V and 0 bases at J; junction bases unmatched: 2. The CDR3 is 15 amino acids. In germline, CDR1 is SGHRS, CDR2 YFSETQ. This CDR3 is CASSSTGSNTGELFF. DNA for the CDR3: TGCGCCAGCAGCTCGACAGGGTCGAACACCGGGGAGCTGTTTTTT.

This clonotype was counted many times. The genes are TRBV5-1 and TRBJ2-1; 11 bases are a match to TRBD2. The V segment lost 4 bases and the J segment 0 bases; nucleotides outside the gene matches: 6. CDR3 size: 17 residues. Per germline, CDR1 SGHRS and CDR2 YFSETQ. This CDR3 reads CASSPGTSGSSYNEQFF. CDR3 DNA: TGCGCCAGCAGCCCGGGGACTAGCGGTAGCTCCTACAATGAGCAGTTCTTC.

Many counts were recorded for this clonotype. CDR3 region: CASRPPGNTEAFF. Written as DNA, the CDR3 is TGTGCCAGCAGGCCCCCCGGGAACACTGAAGCTTTCTTT. This chain uses TRBV6-6 with TRBJ1-1; D call uncertain. V gave up 6 bases and J gave up 1 base, with 9 bases separating them. CDR1 MNHNY and CDR2 SVGAGI come from the germline V gene (reference sequence). This CDR3 comprises 13 residues.

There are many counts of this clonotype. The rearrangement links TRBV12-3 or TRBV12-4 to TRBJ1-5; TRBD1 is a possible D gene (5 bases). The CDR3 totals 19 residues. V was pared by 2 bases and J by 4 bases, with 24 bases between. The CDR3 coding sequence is TGTGCCAGCAGTTTAAGAGTATGGGGCAGGGAGTGGGATAATCAGCCCCAGCATTTT. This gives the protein CASSLRVWGREWDNQPQHF.